These T cell receptor beta chains were read from a single sample in a study of blood T cell repertoires in COVID-19. Here immunoSEQ multiplex PCR was the method, and the copy in TCRdb shows in-frame clones only, minus some. The table shows 250,000 or so clones, with about four fifths occurring only once. Sequenced: peripheral blood. These receptors all come from a man older than 75 with acute or convalescent COVID-19. The CDR3 runs from the conserved cysteine through the conserved F or W. The D gene is left open where the match is weak.

d_gene: TRBD1
v_gene: TRBV5-1
j_gene: TRBJ2-1
CDR3nt: TGCGCCAGCAGCAATTGGGGGACAGGGGGCCCCAATGAGCAGTTCTTC
CDR3aa: CASSNWGTGGPNEQFF

d_gene: TRBD2
v_gene: TRBV3-1/TRBV3-2
j_gene: TRBJ2-3
CDR3nt: TGTGCCAGCAGCCTGGGACTAGCGGGGCCCCTGGGAGATACGCAGTATTTT
CDR3aa: CASSLGLAGPLGDTQYF

d_gene: -
v_gene: TRBV6-5
j_gene: TRBJ1-5
CDR3nt: TGTGCCAGCAGTCCAAGGAGAGGGCATCAGCCCCAGCATTTT
CDR3aa: CASSPRRGHQPQHF

d_gene: -
v_gene: TRBV14
j_gene: TRBJ1-1
CDR3nt: TGTGCCAGCAGCCGGACAGTATCAGCAGAAGCTTTCTTT
CDR3aa: CASSRTVSAEAFF

d_gene: TRBD1
v_gene: TRBV11-2
j_gene: TRBJ1-2
CDR3nt: TGTGCCAGCAGCTTAGATCTCGGGACAGCGAACTATGGCTACACCTTC
CDR3aa: CASSLDLGTANYGYTF

d_gene: -
v_gene: TRBV5-1
j_gene: TRBJ2-3
CDR3nt: TGCGCCAGCAGCTCCGAGCGGGATACGCAGTATTTT
CDR3aa: CASSSERDTQYF

d_gene: -
v_gene: TRBV6-5
j_gene: TRBJ2-5
CDR3nt: TGTGCCAGCAGGACCGTAGCGTCGGCGGAGACCCAGTACTTC
CDR3aa: CASRTVASAETQYF

d_gene: -
v_gene: TRBV5-6
j_gene: TRBJ1-5
CDR3nt: TGTGCCAGCAGCCGACTTAATCAGCCCCAGCATTTT
CDR3aa: CASSRLNQPQHF

d_gene: -
v_gene: TRBV24-1
j_gene: TRBJ2-7
CDR3nt: TGTGCCACCAGTGATTTTAAGGAGGGACCCGAGCAGTACTTC
CDR3aa: CATSDFKEGPEQYF

d_gene: TRBD1
v_gene: TRBV11-2
j_gene: TRBJ1-2
CDR3nt: TGTGCCAGCTTCAGATTGGGACAGCTCTATGGCTACACCTTC
CDR3aa: CASFRLGQLYGYTF